The 23 T cell receptor beta chains listed next were all sequenced from one sample in a study of T cell responses to AZD1222 COVID-19 vaccine. Produced via immunoSEQ multiplex PCR; TCRdb's table is partial and in-frame only. The repertoire has over 85,000 clones, approximately 94% of them found once; the top ten carry around 2.8%. The specimen was peripheral blood, collected 28 days after the second AZD1222 dose. The receptors stem from an adult who received the AZD1222 COVID-19 vaccine.

The genes are TRBV7-2 and TRBJ2-7, with TRBD2 matching 8 bases. V gave up 4 bases and J gave up 2 bases; unmatched junction bases: 13. This CDR3 is built from 17 residues. Germline-derived CDR1 and CDR2 are SGHTA and FQGNSA. The CDR3 coding sequence is TGTGCCAGCAGCTCCGTATCGGGGGGGGCGAACCCCTACGAGCAGTACTTC. The encoded protein is CASSSVSGGANPYEQYF.

The CDR3, as DNA: TGCGCCAGCAGCCCGACAGGGAATAATGAAAAACTGTTTTTT. It is translated as CASSPTGNNEKLFF. V and J are TRBV5-1 and TRBJ1-4; 7 nucleotides line up with TRBD1. Looked up from germline, CDR1 is SGHRS and CDR2 is YFSETQ. This CDR3 comprises 14 residues. The J segment lost 4 bases and the V segment lost 4 bases, leaving 4 bases of the junction unmatched.

V usage is TRBV6-5 and J usage is TRBJ1-2, with D unresolved. The CDR3 extends over 15 amino acids. V gave up 0 bases and J gave up 1 base, with 9 bases separating them. Germline V gene sequence: CDR1 MNHEY, CDR2 SVGAGI. The CDR3 coding sequence is TGTGCCAGCAGTTACTCGGGGAGCTATAACTATGGCTACACCTTC. It translates to CASSYSGSYNYGYTF.

This sequence joins TRBV4-1 and TRBJ1-6, with no clear D. Trimming took 1 base from V and 6 from J, leaving 10 bases between them. This CDR3 is 15 amino acids long. Per germline, CDR1 MGHRA and CDR2 YSYEKL. The CDR3 loop reads CASSQGGNSNSPLHF. The CDR3 DNA sequence: TGCGCCAGCAGCCAAGGCGGCAATTCTAATTCACCCCTCCACTTT.

The V and J genes are TRBV19 and TRBJ2-7; 10 positions match TRBD1. The CDR3 spans 14 residues. Germline V gene data show CDR1 as LNHDA and CDR2 as SQIVND (reference sequence). V was clipped by 5 bases and J by 3 bases; unmatched bases: 4. As DNA, the CDR3 is TGTGCCAGTAGTCCTGGGACAGGGGACTACGAGCAGTACTTC. This sequence encodes CASSPGTGDYEQYF.

This clone occurred a few times. This chain links TRBV12-3 or TRBV12-4 with TRBJ1-2; TRBD1 aligns across 7 bases. The V gene end was trimmed by 10 bases and the J gene end by 0 bases; junction bases not matched to a gene: 2. The CDR3 length is 12 residues. DNA for the CDR3: TGTGCCATCGACAGGGCTAACTATGGCTACACCTTC. Translated, it gives CAIDRANYGYTF.

The genes are TRBV13 and TRBJ1-1; D is ambiguous. The V gene lost 3 bases and the J gene lost 7 bases, with 18 bases spanning the gap. CDR3 length: 15 amino acids. The germline gives CDR1 PRHDT, CDR2 FYEKMQ (reference sequence). CDR3 amino acids: CASSFFSPGLNEAFF. CDR3 nucleotide sequence: TGTGCCAGCAGCTTTTTTTCTCCCGGACTTAATGAAGCTTTCTTT.

The chain is built from TRBV7-2 and TRBJ1-2, with D perhaps matching TRBD1 (6 bases). This CDR3 is built from 14 residues. CDR1 and CDR2 from the germline V gene are SGHTA and FQGNSA. The V end was cut by 5 bases, the J end by 4 bases, with 14 bases between. CDR3 amino acids: CASSPATGIYGYTF. The CDR3 DNA is TGTGCCAGCAGCCCCGCGACAGGAATCTATGGCTACACCTTC.

The V and J genes are TRBV6-5 and TRBJ1-1, with 8 bases that match TRBD1. The CDR3 runs 13 residues. Trimming removed 6 bases from V and 7 bases from J; junction bases left unmatched: 7. Germline CDR1 reads MNHEY; CDR2 reads SVGAGI. The CDR3, as DNA: TGTGCCAGCAGCTACAGGGGGGGGTATGAAGCTTTCTTT. It specifies CASSYRGGYEAFF.

The chain couples TRBV5-1 to TRBJ2-1; D gene uncertain. Germline assignment: CDR1 SGHRS and CDR2 YFSETQ. The ends were cut back, 2 bases at V and 4 bases at J, with 4 bases in the middle. The CDR3 consists of 12 residues. The CDR3 DNA sequence: TGCGCCAGCAGCTTTGGATACAATGAGCAGTTCTTC. Its protein product is CASSFGYNEQFF.

The V call is TRBV5-5, the J call TRBJ2-5; D remains unclear. Trimming removed 2 bases from V and 4 bases from J, with 9 bases in between. The CDR3 extends over 13 amino acids. The germline V gene encodes CDR1 SGHKS and CDR2 YYEKEE (reference sequence). The CDR3 loop is CASSFGMGETQYF. The CDR3, as DNA: TGTGCCAGCAGCTTTGGTATGGGAGAGACCCAGTACTTC.

The V gene is TRBV5-1, the J gene TRBJ2-3; TRBD2 agrees at 8 bases. This CDR3 contains 15 residues. Germline CDR1 SGHRS, CDR2 YFSETQ. The V and J ends lost 3 bases and 0 bases, in that order; junction bases with no gene match: 3. CDR3 region: CASSSTSGSTDTQYF. As DNA, the CDR3 is TGCGCCAGCAGCTCCACTAGCGGAAGCACAGATACGCAGTATTTT.

The chain couples TRBV20-1 to TRBJ1-2; D is ambiguous. The CDR3 covers 10 residues. CDR1 and CDR2 (germline): DFQATT, SNEGSKA (reference sequence). The V end was cut by 6 bases, the J end by 0 bases, with 2 bases between. The CDR3 sequence is CSAPNYGYTF. CDR3 DNA sequence: TGCAGTGCGCCTAACTATGGCTACACCTTC.

This chain uses TRBV5-1 with TRBJ1-2; the D is unclear. The germline V and J ends were trimmed by 5 bases and 7 bases, with 15 bases remaining between them. CDR1 SGHRS and CDR2 YFSETQ come from the germline V gene. The CDR3 loop spans 13 amino acids. CDR3 DNA sequence: TGCGCCAGCAGTTCAGTTTCGACCGTTGGCTACACCTTC. This encodes CASSSVSTVGYTF.

The gene calls are TRBV9 and TRBJ2-1, with unresolved D. From germline, CDR1 is SGDLS and CDR2 YYNGEE. The CDR3 spans 13 residues. With 0 bases removed from V and 9 bases from J, the gap between germline ends came to 10 bases. CDR3 region: CASSVGGKGEQFF. For the CDR3, the DNA is TGTGCCAGCAGCGTAGGGGGTAAGGGTGAGCAGTTCTTC.

The gene calls are TRBV6-5 and TRBJ2-3; D is possibly TRBD2 (7 bases). V was trimmed by 7 bases and J by 15 bases, leaving 26 bases between them. CDR3 size: 14 residues. The V gene's germline CDR1 is MNHEY and CDR2 SVGAGI. CDR3 in DNA: TGTGCCAGCACCCCGGGGGGCAGGGAAGAGGCACAATATTTT. It encodes CASTPGGREEAQYF.

The V gene is TRBV15, the J gene TRBJ2-5; D unresolved. From germline, CDR1 is LNHNV and CDR2 YYDKDF (reference sequence). The V end lost 5 bases, the J end lost 0 bases, and 7 bases lay between the germline ends. The CDR3 covers 13 residues. As DNA, the CDR3 is TGTGCCACCAGCGTTCTTCACCAAGAGACCCAGTACTTC. It yields the protein CATSVLHQETQYF.

The chain uses TRBV23-1 and TRBJ1-2; D not resolved. TRBV23-1 belongs to the ORF category, with a function that is uncertain. Trimming removed 0 bases from V and 8 bases from J, with 19 bases in between. This CDR3 spans 16 amino acids. The CDR3 bases are TGCGCCAGCAGTCAATCGCTCCCCCGGACGGTGAGGGGCTACACCTTC. The encoded protein is CASSQSLPRTVRGYTF.

The genes are TRBV3-1 (or the pseudogene TRBV3-2) and TRBJ1-1; D may be TRBD1 (5 bases). Germline V CDR1 and CDR2: LGHDT, YNNKEL (reference sequence). This CDR3 is built from 14 residues. The V gene lost 1 base and the J gene lost 6 bases, with 12 bases spanning the gap. CDR3 region: CASSQGGGGPEAFF. The CDR3 DNA is TGTGCCAGCAGCCAAGGCGGGGGGGGACCTGAAGCTTTCTTT.

The chain links TRBV6-5 to TRBJ1-2, with D unclear. Germline V gene lookup returns CDR1 MNHEY and CDR2 SVGAGI. The CDR3 runs 14 residues. Trimming shortened V by 11 bases and J by 4 bases, and 20 bases separated the two germline ends. CDR3 sequence (DNA): TGTGCCTCCCGTAAGGAATCTTACACCTATGGCTACACCTTC. It is translated as CASRKESYTYGYTF.

V usage is TRBV18 and J usage is TRBJ2-7; D perhaps matches TRBD2 (5 bases). The CDR3 sequence is 17 residues long. Germline V gene sequence: CDR1 KGHSH, CDR2 LQKENI. Trimming shortened V by 0 bases and J by 1 base, and 16 bases separated the two germline ends. CDR3 loop: CASSPPGDPTGSYEQYF. The CDR3 DNA follows: TGTGCCAGCTCACCACCAGGAGATCCCACGGGGTCCTACGAGCAGTACTTC.

The chain couples TRBV30 to TRBJ1-1, with 7 nucleotides matching TRBD1. The CDR3 has 12 amino acids. The V and J ends lost 8 bases and 1 base, in that order; junction bases with no gene match: 4. The germline CDR1 and CDR2 sequences are GTSNPN and SVGIG (reference sequence). CDR3 in DNA: TGTGCCAGGGGACAGTCGAACACTGAAGCTTTCTTT. Encoded protein: CARGQSNTEAFF. Combining the CDR3 with reference TRBV30 and TRBJ1-1 gives the whole variable domain SQTIHQWPATLVQPVGSPLSLECTVEGTSNPNLYWYRQAAGRGLQLLFYSVGIGQISSEVPQNLSASRPQDRQFILSSKKLLLSDSGFYLCARGQSNTEAFFGQGTRLTVV.

This clone appeared once. The J gene is TRBJ1-4, the V gene TRBV7-9; a possible D gene is TRBD1 (5 bases). The V end lost 5 bases, the J end lost 8 bases, and 15 bases lay between the germline ends. CDR3 length equals 14 residues. Germline lookup yields CDR1 SEHNR and CDR2 FQNEAQ (reference sequence). The CDR3: CASSLWGTREKLFF. The CDR3 DNA is TGTGCCAGCAGCCTGTGGGGGACGAGAGAAAAACTGTTTTTT.